This T cell receptor (beta chain) was documented in a study of shared clonotypes between healthy human individuals. Findings of the study overall: It was the few donors that limited the genetic and exposure-history diversity represented.

Sequencing was performed with immunoSEQ multiplex PCR; in TCRdb, only in-frame clones are kept and a portion is missing. The sample has 1.5 million to 2.5 million clones; about 95% are singletons. About this clone itself: The target antigen is unknown.

The germline V gene encodes CDR1 SGHNT and CDR2 YYREEE (reference sequence). Trimming cost V 3 bases and J 2 bases, with 14 bases left between them. This CDR3 has 15 residues. The naive CD8 subset, CD45RO-negative cells positively selected for CCR7, excluded terminally differentiated effector memory CD45RA+ cells. There were no recent acute infections or vaccinations among the donors, who were healthy HIV-negative adults. The sample consisted of naive CD8+ T cells sorted from blood. This sequence originates from a man in his late teens or twenties in good health. The chain couples TRBV5-4 to TRBJ1-1, with D tentatively TRBD1 (6 bases). CDR3: CASSWLDSFNTEAFF. The CDR3 DNA reads as TGTGCCAGCAGCTGGCTGGACAGTTTCAACACTGAAGCTTTCTTT.